This record concerns one TCR beta chain sequence. No antigen is known for it. The entry originates in a study of cytomegalovirus exposure and HLA in healthy donors. The study's findings and limits: Per a later analysis, HLA-associated TCR beta chains showed more clonal expansion than other, equally common TCR beta chains.

Germline-derived CDR1 and CDR2 are SGHTA and FQGNSA. This CDR3 is built from 16 residues. Trimming at V came to 5 bases and at J to 6 bases, leaving 10 bases not matched to a gene. It was with 60 Vbeta and 13 Jbeta primers that the PCR ran. Using immunoSEQ multiplex PCR, the repertoire was profiled, and TCRdb retains in-frame clones only, with some absent. This sample's clone table lists 130,000 or so clones. Material: PBMCs. The genes are TRBV7-2 and TRBJ2-2; 9 nucleotides agree with TRBD2. The sequence came from an older woman in good health and CMV-seronegative. This chain's CDR3 is CASSLKLAGYPGELFF. The CDR3 coding sequence is TGTGCCAGCAGCCTGAAACTAGCGGGCTACCCCGGGGAGCTGTTTTTT. Drawing the rest from reference TRBV7-2 and TRBJ2-2, the complete variable domain is GAGVSQSPSNKVTEKGKDVELRCDPISGHTALYWYRQSLGQGLEFLIYFQGNSAPDKSGLPSDRFSAERTGGSVSTLTIQRTQQEDSAVYLCASSLKLAGYPGELFFGEGSRLTVL.